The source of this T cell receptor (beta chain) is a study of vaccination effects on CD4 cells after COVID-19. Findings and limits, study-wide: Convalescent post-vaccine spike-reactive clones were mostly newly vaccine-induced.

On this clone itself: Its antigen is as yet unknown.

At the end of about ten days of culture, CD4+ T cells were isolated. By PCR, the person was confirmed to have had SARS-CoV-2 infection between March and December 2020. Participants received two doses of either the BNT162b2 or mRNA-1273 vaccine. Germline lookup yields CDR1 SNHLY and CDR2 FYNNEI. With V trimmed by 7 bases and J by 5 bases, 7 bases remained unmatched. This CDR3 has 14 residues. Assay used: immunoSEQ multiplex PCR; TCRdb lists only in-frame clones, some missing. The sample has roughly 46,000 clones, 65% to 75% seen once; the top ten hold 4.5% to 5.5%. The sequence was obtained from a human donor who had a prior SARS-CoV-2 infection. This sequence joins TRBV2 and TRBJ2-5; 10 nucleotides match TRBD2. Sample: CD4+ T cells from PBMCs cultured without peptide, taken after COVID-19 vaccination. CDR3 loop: CASKSGRAGETQYF. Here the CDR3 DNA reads TGTGCCAGCAAAAGCGGGAGGGCCGGGGAGACCCAGTACTTC.